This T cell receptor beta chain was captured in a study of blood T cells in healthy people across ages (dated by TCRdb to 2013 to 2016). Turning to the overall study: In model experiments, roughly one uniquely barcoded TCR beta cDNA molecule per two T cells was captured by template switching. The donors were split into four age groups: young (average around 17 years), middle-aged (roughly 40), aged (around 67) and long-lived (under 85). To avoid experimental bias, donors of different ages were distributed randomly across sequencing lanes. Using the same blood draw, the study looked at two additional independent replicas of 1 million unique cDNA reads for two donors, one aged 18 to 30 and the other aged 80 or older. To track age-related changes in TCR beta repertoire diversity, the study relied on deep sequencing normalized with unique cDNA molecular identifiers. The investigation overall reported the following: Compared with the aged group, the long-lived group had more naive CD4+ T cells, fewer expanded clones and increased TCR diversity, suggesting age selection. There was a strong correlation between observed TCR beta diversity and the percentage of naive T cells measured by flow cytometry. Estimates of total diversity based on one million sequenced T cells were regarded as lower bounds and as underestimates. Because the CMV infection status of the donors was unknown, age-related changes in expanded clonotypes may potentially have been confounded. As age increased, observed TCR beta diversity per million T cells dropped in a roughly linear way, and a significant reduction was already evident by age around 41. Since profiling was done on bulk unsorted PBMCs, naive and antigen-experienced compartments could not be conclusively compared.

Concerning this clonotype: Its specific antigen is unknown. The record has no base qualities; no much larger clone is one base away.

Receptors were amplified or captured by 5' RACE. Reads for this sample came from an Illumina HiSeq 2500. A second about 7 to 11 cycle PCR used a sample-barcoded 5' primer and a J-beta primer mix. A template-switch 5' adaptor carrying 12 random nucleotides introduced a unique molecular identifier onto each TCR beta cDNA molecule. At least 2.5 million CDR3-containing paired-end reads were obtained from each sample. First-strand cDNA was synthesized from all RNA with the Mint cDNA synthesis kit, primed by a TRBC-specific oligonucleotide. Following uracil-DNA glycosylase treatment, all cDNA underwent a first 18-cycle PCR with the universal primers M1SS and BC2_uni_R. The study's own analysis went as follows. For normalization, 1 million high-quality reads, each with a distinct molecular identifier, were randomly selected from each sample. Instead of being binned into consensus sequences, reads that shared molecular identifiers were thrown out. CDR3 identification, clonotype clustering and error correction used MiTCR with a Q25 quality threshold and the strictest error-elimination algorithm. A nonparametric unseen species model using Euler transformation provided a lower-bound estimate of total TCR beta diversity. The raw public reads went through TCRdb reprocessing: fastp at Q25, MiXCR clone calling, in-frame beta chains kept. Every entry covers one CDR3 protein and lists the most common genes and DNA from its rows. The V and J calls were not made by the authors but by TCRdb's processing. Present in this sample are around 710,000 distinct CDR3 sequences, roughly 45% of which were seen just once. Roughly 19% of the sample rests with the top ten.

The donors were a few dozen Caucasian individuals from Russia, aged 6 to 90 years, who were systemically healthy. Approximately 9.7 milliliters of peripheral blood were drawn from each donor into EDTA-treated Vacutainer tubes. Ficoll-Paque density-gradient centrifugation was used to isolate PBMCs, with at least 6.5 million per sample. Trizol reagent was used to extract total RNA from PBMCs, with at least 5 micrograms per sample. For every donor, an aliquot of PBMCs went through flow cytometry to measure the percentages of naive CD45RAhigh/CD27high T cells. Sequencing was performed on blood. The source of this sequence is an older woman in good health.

The CDR3 has the sequence CASKRTENTGELFF. The bases read TGTGCCAGTAAGCGCACCGAAAACACCGGGGAGCTGTTTTTT. Recombination linked TRBV2 to TRBJ2-2, with the D gene call left open. Via the germline V gene, CDR1 is SNHLY and CDR2 FYNNEI. The CDR3 goes from the cysteine to the phenylalanine over 14 residues. Only the CDR3 region is kept as DNA, spanning 42 bases read in frame from base 1. The germline ends are 13 bases apart after V is trimmed by 9 bases and J by 2 bases.